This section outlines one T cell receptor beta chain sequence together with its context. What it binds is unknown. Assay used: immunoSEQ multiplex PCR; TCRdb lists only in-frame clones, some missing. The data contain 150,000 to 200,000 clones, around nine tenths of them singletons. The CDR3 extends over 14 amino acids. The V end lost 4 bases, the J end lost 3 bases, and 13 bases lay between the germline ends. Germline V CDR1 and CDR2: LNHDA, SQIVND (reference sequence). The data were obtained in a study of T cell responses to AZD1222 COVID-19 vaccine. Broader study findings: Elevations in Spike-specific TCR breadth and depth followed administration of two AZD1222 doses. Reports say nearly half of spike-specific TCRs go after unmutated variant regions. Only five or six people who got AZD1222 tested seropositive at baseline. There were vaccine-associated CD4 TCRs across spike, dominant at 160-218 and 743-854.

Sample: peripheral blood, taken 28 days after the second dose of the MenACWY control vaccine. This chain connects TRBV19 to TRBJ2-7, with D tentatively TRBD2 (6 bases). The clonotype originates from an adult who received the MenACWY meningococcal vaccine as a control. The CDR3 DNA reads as TGTGCCAGTAGTAGCCCGGGACTGGGCTACGAGCAGTACTTC. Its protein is CASSSPGLGYEQYF.